Shown below are 19 T cell receptor beta chains from a single sample sequenced in a study of blood T cell repertoires in COVID-19. Here immunoSEQ multiplex PCR was the method, and the copy in TCRdb shows in-frame clones only, minus some. The table includes some 150,000 clones, around 86% detected once. Source material: peripheral blood. These receptors originate from a man over 45 with active COVID-19.

The chain has TRBV10-3 and TRBJ1-2; TRBD1 is a possible D gene (5 bases). V was pared by 4 bases and J by 5 bases, with 17 bases between. Germline V lookup: CDR1 ENHRY, CDR2 SYGVKD. This CDR3 contains 15 residues. The CDR3 sequence: CAISAGQGGLYGYTF. DNA of the CDR3: TGTGCCATCAGTGCGGGGCAGGGAGGTCTTTATGGCTACACCTTC.

V gene TRBV5-6 combines with J gene TRBJ2-3; TRBD2 matches 10 bases. Germline V gene data show CDR1 as SGHDT and CDR2 as YYEEEE. The CDR3 is made up of 15 amino acids. J lost 2 bases, V lost 7 bases, and 7 bases had no gene match. The CDR3 spells CASAGAGGITDTQYF. DNA of the CDR3: TGTGCCAGCGCGGGAGCGGGGGGGATCACAGATACGCAGTATTTT.

This rearrangement joins TRBV27 to TRBJ1-2; D remains unclear. The CDR3 covers 12 residues. V shed 4 bases and J shed 3 bases, with 6 bases lying between them. Germline CDR1 MNHEY, CDR2 SMNVEV (reference sequence). For the CDR3, the DNA is TGTGCCAGCAGTTCCCGGGACTATGGCTACACCTTC. Protein sequence: CASSSRDYGYTF.

The chain uses TRBV3-1 (or the pseudogene TRBV3-2) and TRBJ1-1, with D uncertain. Trimming stripped 2 bases from V and 5 bases from J, with 12 bases between. Germline V gives CDR1 LGHDT, CDR2 YNNKEL (reference sequence). The CDR3 runs to 14 residues. CDR3 sequence reads: CASSQRVEETEAFF. CDR3 coding DNA: TGTGCCAGCAGCCAAAGGGTGGAGGAAACTGAAGCTTTCTTT.

The rearrangement uses TRBV21-1 and TRBJ2-5; the DNA was not compared with TRBD1, the D call given in the table. TRBV21-1 is a documented pseudogene. The CDR3 loop spans 14 amino acids. Here the CDR3 DNA reads TGTGCCAGCAGTAAAGGGACAGGCCAAGAGACCCAGTACTTC. Its protein is CASSKGTGQETQYF.

This chain uses TRBV24-1 with TRBJ2-5; maybe TRBD2 (5 bases). The CDR3 is made up of 15 amino acids. The germline V gene encodes CDR1 KGHDR and CDR2 SFDVKD. Trimming left V 4 bases short and J 4 bases short, with 15 bases between. The CDR3 region is CATSEPSGIRETQYF. The DNA of the CDR3 is TGTGCCACCAGTGAGCCTTCCGGGATCAGAGAGACCCAGTACTTC.

This chain joins TRBV10-1 and TRBJ2-5, with 13 nucleotides matching TRBD2. V gave up 2 bases and J gave up 1 base; unmatched junction bases: 4. From germline, CDR1 is WNHNN and CDR2 SYGVQD (reference sequence). The CDR3 sequence is 17 residues long. The CDR3 DNA follows: TGCGCCAGCAGTGAGCTCCGGACTAGCGGGGGCCAAGAGACCCAGTACTTC. Translated, it gives CASSELRTSGGQETQYF.

The rearrangement links TRBV7-2 to TRBJ2-7, with TRBD1 as a possible D gene (6 bases). CDR3 length: 15 residues. V was cut by 3 bases and J by 0 bases, with 12 bases left in between. Germline V gives CDR1 SGHTA, CDR2 FQGNSA. The CDR3 protein is CASSLGWDISYEQYF. Here the CDR3 DNA reads TGTGCCAGCAGCTTGGGATGGGACATCTCCTACGAGCAGTACTTC.

The genes are TRBV30 and TRBJ2-2; TRBD2 matches at 7 bases. The germline V gene encodes CDR1 GTSNPN and CDR2 SVGIG (reference sequence). This CDR3 comprises 12 residues. After removal of 0 bases from V and 11 bases from J, the junction contained 3 bases not matched to a gene. In DNA, the CDR3 is TGTGCCTGGAGTGTACGCGGGAGTGAGCTGTTTTTT. This translates into CAWSVRGSELFF.

The chain is built from TRBV30 and TRBJ2-2, with a weak D call TRBD2 (6 bases). The CDR3 is 13 residues long. Looked up from germline, CDR1 is GTSNPN and CDR2 is SVGIG (reference sequence). Trimming cost V 3 bases and J 8 bases, with 13 bases left between them. CDR3 in amino acids: CAWRGLVQGELFF. The CDR3 DNA follows: TGTGCCTGGAGGGGACTGGTTCAGGGGGAGCTGTTTTTT. The variable domain in full, completed from reference TRBV30 and TRBJ2-2, reads SQTIHQWPATLVQPVGSPLSLECTVEGTSNPNLYWYRQAAGRGLQLLFYSVGIGQISSEVPQNLSASRPQDRQFILSSKKLLLSDSGFYLCAWRGLVQGELFFGEGSRLTVL.

V is TRBV4-1 and J is TRBJ2-2; D ambiguous. Germline V gene lookup returns CDR1 MGHRA and CDR2 YSYEKL. Trimming stripped 0 bases from V and 3 bases from J, with 8 bases between. CDR3 length: 15 amino acids. CDR3: CASSQDSAYTGELFF. In nucleotides, the CDR3 is TGCGCCAGCAGCCAAGACTCAGCGTACACCGGGGAGCTGTTTTTT.

Concerning this clone: The sample holds other DNA sequences that translate to the same CDR3. The CDR3 reads CASSPGLSTDTQYF. The CDR3, as DNA: TGTGCCAGCAGCCCGGGACTAAGTACAGATACGCAGTATTTT. The V call is TRBV7-3, the J call TRBJ2-3, with 7 bases identical to TRBD2. CDR3 length equals 14 residues. From germline, CDR1 is SGHTA and CDR2 FQGTGA. V shed 5 bases and J 3 bases; nucleotides not matched to a gene: 5.

The chain carries TRBV6-5 and TRBJ1-1; 10 bases map to TRBD1. CDR1 is MNHEY and CDR2 is SVGAGI in the germline V gene. V lost 6 bases to trimming and J lost 3 bases; unmatched junction nucleotides: 7. The CDR3 totals 15 residues. The CDR3 protein is CASSGGDRGDTEAFF. CDR3 nucleotide sequence: TGTGCCAGCAGCGGGGGGGACAGGGGAGACACTGAAGCTTTCTTT.

V is TRBV3-1 (or the pseudogene TRBV3-2) and J is TRBJ2-5; 7 positions match TRBD2. In germline, CDR1 is LGHDT, CDR2 YNNKEL (reference sequence). Unmatched junction bases numbered 5, after V lost 5 bases and J lost 5 bases. This CDR3 spans 13 amino acids. The CDR3 loop is CASSLLAEETQYF. In nucleotides, the CDR3 is TGTGCCAGCAGCTTGCTAGCGGAGGAGACCCAGTACTTC.

A few counts support this clone. The CDR3 bases are TGTGCCAGCAGCCAACTCCGGGACACCTCGAACACCGGGGAGCTGTTTTTT. This gives the protein CASSQLRDTSNTGELFF. The chain uses TRBV3-1 (or the pseudogene TRBV3-2) and TRBJ2-2, with D maybe TRBD1 (6 bases). There are 17 residues in the CDR3. Germline CDR1 and CDR2: LGHDT and YNNKEL (reference sequence). V lost 2 bases to trimming and J lost 0 bases, with 13 bases between them.

The chain combines TRBV4-1 with TRBJ1-3; 8 bases agree with TRBD1. The CDR3 consists of 17 residues. Germline lookup yields CDR1 MGHRA and CDR2 YSYEKL. Trimming at V came to 4 bases and at J to 3 bases, leaving 11 bases not matched to a gene. The CDR3 nucleotides read TGCGCCAGCAGCCCAGAAGGGGGCAGGGGGCATGGAAACACCATATATTTT. This gives the protein CASSPEGGRGHGNTIYF.

J is TRBJ1-3 and V is TRBV9, with D hard to call. V was pared by 2 bases and J by 7 bases, with 16 bases between. Germline assignment: CDR1 SGDLS and CDR2 YYNGEE. The CDR3 is 15 amino acids. The CDR3 nucleotides read TGTGCCAGCAGCGTCGGAGGGAATTTCCAGAACACCATATATTTT. Its translation: CASSVGGNFQNTIYF.

This chain uses TRBV6-6 with TRBJ2-1; 11 bases fit TRBD2. The junction had 1 base not matched to a gene; V was cut back by 8 bases and J by 4 bases. Germline lookup yields CDR1 MNHNY and CDR2 SVGAGI (reference sequence). CDR3 length: 13 amino acids. The CDR3 DNA reads as TGTGCCAGCGGGACTAGCGGATACAATGAGCAGTTCTTC. It is translated as CASGTSGYNEQFF.

The CDR3 DNA reads as TGTGCCAGCAGTCACGCTTCCGGGACAGGGTGGGCCGGGGAGCTGTTTTTT. It yields the protein CASSHASGTGWAGELFF. The chain couples TRBV6-6 to TRBJ2-2; TRBD1 aligns across 9 bases. Germline CDR1 reads MNHNY; CDR2 reads SVGAGI (reference sequence). This CDR3 contains 17 residues. J was trimmed by 6 bases and V by 5 bases; bases with no gene match: 13.